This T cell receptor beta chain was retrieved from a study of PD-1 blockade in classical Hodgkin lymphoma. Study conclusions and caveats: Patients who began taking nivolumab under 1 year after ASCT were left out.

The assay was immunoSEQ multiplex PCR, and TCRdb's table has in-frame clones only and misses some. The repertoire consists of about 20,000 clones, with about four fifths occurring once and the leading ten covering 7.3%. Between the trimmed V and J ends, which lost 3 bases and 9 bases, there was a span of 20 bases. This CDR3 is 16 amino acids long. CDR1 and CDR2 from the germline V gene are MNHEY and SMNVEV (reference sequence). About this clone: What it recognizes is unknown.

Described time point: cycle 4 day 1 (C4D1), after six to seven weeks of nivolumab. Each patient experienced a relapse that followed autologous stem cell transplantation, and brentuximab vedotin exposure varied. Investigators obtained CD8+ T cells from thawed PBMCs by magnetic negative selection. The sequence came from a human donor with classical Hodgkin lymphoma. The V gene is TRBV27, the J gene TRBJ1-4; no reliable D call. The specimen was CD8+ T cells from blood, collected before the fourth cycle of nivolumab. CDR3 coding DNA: TGTGCCAGCAGTTTCTCCTCTCCCGCGGTGGGGAAAAAACTGTTTTTT. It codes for CASSFSSPAVGKKLFF.